Sequencing of this T cell receptor beta chain was carried out in a study of PD-1 blockade in classical Hodgkin lymphoma. The study, taken as a whole, reports: Nivolumab initiation under 1 year post-ASCT meant exclusion. Newly diagnosed patients were reported to start with lower TCR diversity than healthy donors. Repertoire differences have undefined causes, possibly disease activity or prior therapy.

This CDR3 is built from 12 residues. V was shortened by 8 bases and J by 6 bases, with 10 bases between the two germline ends. Germline loops: CDR1 SGHVS, CDR2 FQNEAQ. Every patient had relapsed following autologous stem cell transplantation, and cohorts differed in brentuximab vedotin exposure. Relapsed/refractory classical Hodgkin lymphoma patients had complete, partial or progressive responses. Turning to this clone: Its target is unknown.

Repertoires were generated with immunoSEQ multiplex PCR, while TCRdb's copy carries only in-frame clones and drops some. There are about 97,000 clones in the sample; roughly 83% occur only once, and 10% to 15% lies in the top ten. The chain is built from TRBV7-8 and TRBJ1-4, with TRBD1 as a possible D gene (5 bases). The sample was peripheral blood mononuclear cells (PBMCs), taken at baseline. This TCR derives from a human donor with classical Hodgkin lymphoma. CDR3 sequence reads: CASDAGDEKLFF. Here the CDR3 DNA reads TGTGCCAGCGATGCGGGGGATGAAAAACTGTTTTTT.